A single sample gave rise to the 15 T cell receptor beta chains below, sequenced in a study of shared clonotypes between healthy human individuals. The table came from immunoSEQ multiplex PCR; TCRdb's copy has only in-frame clones and leaves some out. The repertoire includes approximately 2.5 million clones, approximately 90% of them detected once, and roughly 0.14% sits in the top ten. What was sequenced was naive CD4+ T cells sorted from blood. Subset given: CD45RA+ positively selected. These receptors all stem from a man younger than 35 in good health.

The chain links TRBV6-4 to TRBJ2-2, with a possible D match to TRBD2 (5 bases). The germline gives CDR1 MRHNA, CDR2 SNTAGT. The CDR3 spans 15 residues. The germline V and J ends were trimmed by 0 bases and 6 bases, with 11 bases remaining between them. CDR3 coding DNA: TGTGCCAGCAGTGACTCAAGGGCCGGGGCCGGGGAGCTGTTTTTT. Amino acids: CASSDSRAGAGELFF.

This clone was seen once. This chain joins TRBV2 and TRBJ2-3; D uncertain. V was trimmed by 6 bases and J by 0 bases, leaving 13 bases between them. The CDR3 has 15 amino acids. Germline CDR1 and CDR2: SNHLY and FYNNEI. CDR3 sequence reads: CASREQSTSTDTQYF. CDR3 nucleotide sequence: TGTGCCAGCAGAGAACAGTCTACTAGCACAGATACGCAGTATTTT.

The chain joins TRBV5-1 to TRBJ2-2, with 8 bases that match TRBD1. The V segment lost 3 bases and the J segment 4 bases; nucleotides outside the gene matches: 5. Germline V gives CDR1 SGHRS, CDR2 YFSETQ. The length of the CDR3 is 15 residues. This chain's CDR3 is CASSSGQGRTGELFF. For the CDR3, the DNA is TGCGCCAGCAGCTCCGGACAGGGCCGCACCGGGGAGCTGTTTTTT.

This chain links TRBV7-8 with TRBJ2-7; D might be TRBD1 (5 bases). The length of the CDR3 is 15 residues. V dropped 5 bases and J dropped 0 bases, with 14 bases sitting between them. CDR1 SGHVS and CDR2 FQNEAQ come from the germline V gene. DNA of the CDR3: TGTGCCAGCAGCCTCAAAACAGGAGTCTCCTACGAGCAGTACTTC. Residues: CASSLKTGVSYEQYF.

The rearrangement uses TRBV7-2 and TRBJ2-7, with 10 nucleotides matching TRBD2. Germline V gene sequence: CDR1 SGHTA, CDR2 FQGNSA. V dropped 4 bases and J dropped 3; count of bases not matched to a gene: 6. CDR3 length: 15 residues. For the CDR3, the DNA is TGTGCCAGCAGCTCACTAGCGGGACAAAACTACGAGCAGTACTTC. This encodes CASSSLAGQNYEQYF.

The chain employs TRBV19 and TRBJ2-2, with TRBD1 matching 10 bases. This CDR3 contains 12 residues. V lost 6 bases and J lost 8; bases outside the gene matches: 0. Per the germline V gene, CDR1 is LNHDA and CDR2 is SQIVND (reference sequence). The CDR3 spells CASRDRGGELFF. The CDR3 DNA follows: TGTGCCAGTAGGGACAGGGGGGGGGAGCTGTTTTTT.

This sequence joins TRBV29-1 and TRBJ2-7; D gene unclear. V was trimmed by 5 bases and J by 5 bases, leaving 16 bases between them. The CDR3 covers 13 residues. The germline gives CDR1 SQVTM, CDR2 ANQGSEA. As DNA, the CDR3 is TGCAGCGTTAGAACTCCGGGTTTCAACGAGCAGTACTTC. Amino acids: CSVRTPGFNEQYF.

V gene TRBV11-2 combines with J gene TRBJ2-3; D is possibly TRBD1 or TRBD2 (7 bases each). Germline CDR1 reads SGHAT; CDR2 reads FQNNGV. This CDR3 is 15 amino acids long. V lost 5 bases and J lost 3, with 15 bases in between. CDR3 sequence (DNA): TGTGCCAGCAGCCTCAGGGGGGGTACAACAGATACGCAGTATTTT. It is translated as CASSLRGGTTDTQYF.

The rearrangement uses TRBV6-5 and TRBJ2-7, with 8 bases fitting TRBD2. The CDR3 has 15 residues. Per the germline V gene, CDR1 is MNHEY and CDR2 is SVGAGI. V lost 2 bases, J lost 1 base, and 4 bases stayed unmatched. The CDR3 protein is CASSYQREGSYEQYF. The CDR3 coding sequence is TGTGCCAGCAGTTACCAACGGGAGGGGTCCTACGAGCAGTACTTC.

This rearrangement joins TRBV5-1 to TRBJ2-7; 11 bases line up with TRBD2. Trimming removed 3 bases from V and 5 bases from J; junction bases left unmatched: 10. This CDR3 is 16 amino acids long. Per the germline V gene, CDR1 is SGHRS and CDR2 is YFSETQ. In DNA, the CDR3 is TGCGCCAGCAGCTGGACACTAGCGGGAGCGCTAAACGAGCAGTACTTC. Translating it yields CASSWTLAGALNEQYF.

The chain recombines TRBV10-3 with TRBJ2-5; D not certain. The CDR3 is 16 amino acids. V was shortened by 3 bases and J by 0 bases, with 14 bases between the two germline ends. CDR1 and CDR2 from the germline V gene are ENHRY and SYGVKD. CDR3 nucleotide sequence: TGTGCCATCAGTGAAAGTCCCGTCGGAAACCAAGAGACCCAGTACTTC. This sequence encodes CAISESPVGNQETQYF.

Concerning this clone: Other DNA sequences within the sample encode an identical CDR3. The chain links TRBV19 to TRBJ1-1; D call uncertain. Germline CDR1 and CDR2: LNHDA and SQIVND (reference sequence). V was cut by 3 bases and J by 1 base, with 6 bases left in between. The CDR3 totals 13 residues. In DNA, the CDR3 is TGTGCCAGTAGTATCTTGGGGAACACTGAAGCTTTCTTT. It is translated as CASSILGNTEAFF. Full variable domain (outside the CDR3, taken from reference TRBV19 and TRBJ1-1): DGGITQSPKYLFRKEGQNVTLSCEQNLNHDAMYWYRQDPGQGLRLIYYSQIVNDFQKGDIAEGYSVSREKKESFPLTVTSAQKNPTAFYLCASSILGNTEAFFGQGTRLTVV.

The CDR3 loop reads CASTFTGSREQYF. The CDR3 region has the DNA TGTGCCAGCACCTTTACGGGGAGCCGGGAGCAGTACTTC. This chain uses TRBV27 with TRBJ2-7; D is perhaps TRBD2 (5 bases). V was cut by 7 bases and J by 7 bases, with 17 bases left in between. Germline V gene data show CDR1 as MNHEY and CDR2 as SMNVEV (reference sequence). The CDR3 is 13 residues long.

A word on this clone: At one end, the junction sequence differs from germline, possibly due to a read error. The chain recombines TRBV7-2 with TRBJ2-7, with TRBD2 matching over 11 bases. This CDR3 contains 14 residues. CDR1 and CDR2 from the germline V gene are SGHTA and FQGNSA. Here the CDR3 DNA reads TGTGCCAGCACCTTAGCGGGAGGGCGGCGCGAGCAGTACTTC. Its protein product is CASTLAGGRREQYF.

V usage is TRBV5-1 and J usage is TRBJ2-3, with 9 bases identical to TRBD2. Per the germline V gene, CDR1 is SGHRS and CDR2 is YFSETQ. The CDR3 is 16 amino acids. With V trimmed by 6 bases and J by 2 bases, 10 bases remained unmatched. CDR3 sequence: CASTPVASGVTDTQYF. The DNA of the CDR3 is TGCGCCAGCACCCCGGTGGCTAGCGGGGTCACAGATACGCAGTATTTT.